A selection of T cell receptor beta chains follows, all from one sample in a study of shared clonotypes between healthy human individuals. Here immunoSEQ multiplex PCR was the method, and the copy in TCRdb shows in-frame clones only, minus some. The table lists approximately 2,300,000 clones, 85% to 95% of them singletons, with approximately 0.41% in the top ten. Sequencing input: naive CD4+ T cells from PBMCs. The receptors originated from a young man in good health. Some clones in this sample may be carry-over from other donors' samples. Each CDR3 is given with its conserved first and last residue. The order of the fields is D gene, J gene, clone size, V gene, CDR3 DNA, CDR3 protein. A D gene is named only where the DNA matches it firmly. A row's size may be missing; if present it is once, few, many or a size class.

.,TRBJ2-3,.,TRBV14,TGTGCCAGCAGCCTAACTGGAGGGCTCACAGATACGCAGTATTTT,CASSLTGGLTDTQYF
.,TRBJ2-7,.,TRBV5-1,TGCGCCAGCAGCTTGGACGGGACGGTCTCCTACGAGCAGTACTTC,CASSLDGTVSYEQYF
.,TRBJ2-7,.,TRBV28,TGTGCCAGCAGTTTGGGACCCGCCGGGGACGAGCAGTACTTC,CASSLGPAGDEQYF
.,TRBJ2-7,.,TRBV7-9,TGTGCCAGCAGCTTAGGGCTGGGGATCTCCTACGAGCAGTACTTC,CASSLGLGISYEQYF
.,TRBJ2-3,.,TRBV9,TGTGCCAGCAGCGTAGAAGGTAGAACAGATACGCAGTATTTT,CASSVEGRTDTQYF
.,TRBJ2-7,.,TRBV6-5,TGTGCCAGCAGTTACACTGGACAGAGCGGATACGAGCAGTACTTC,CASSYTGQSGYEQYF
.,TRBJ2-5,.,TRBV21-1,TGTGCCAGCGGGGGGATGGGGCAAGAGACCCAGTACTTC,CASGGMGQETQYF
TRBD1,TRBJ1-1,.,TRBV30,TGTGCCTGGAGTGACAGGGGGGGAACTGAAGCTTTCTTT,CAWSDRGGTEAFF
.,TRBJ2-4,once,TRBV28,TGTGCCAGCAGTCCGCGCGGGGCATTCCGAAACATTCAGTACTTC,CASSPRGAFRNIQYF
.,TRBJ2-1,.,TRBV2,TGTGCCAGCAGTGTAGATTGGGAGCAGTTCTTC,CASSVDWEQFF
.,TRBJ2-6,once,TRBV28,TGTGCCAGCAGTTTGGTGGACGGGGCCAACGTCCTGACTTTC,CASSLVDGANVLTF
.,TRBJ2-4,.,TRBV6-1,TGTGCCAGCAGCGCTGAAAGGGGGATAAACATTCAGTACTTC,CASSAERGINIQYF
TRBD2,TRBJ2-7,.,TRBV19,TGTGCCGCTACGAGCAGTAGGAGACTAGCGGGAGAAACGGCCTACGAGCAGTACTTC,CAATSSRRLAGETAYEQYF
.,TRBJ2-1,.,TRBV9,TGTGCCAGCAGCCCCCCCGGGGCAAATGAGCAGTTCTTC,CASSPPGANEQFF
TRBD1,TRBJ1-6,.,TRBV9,TGTGCCAGCAGCCCCAGCCAGGGGACAGGGGGGCTGAGAACCCTCCACTTT,CASSPSQGTGGLRTLHF
.,TRBJ2-5,.,TRBV6-1,TGTGCCAGCAGTGATCAAATGTGGGGGAGAGAGACCCAGTACTTC,CASSDQMWGRETQYF
.,TRBJ1-2,.,TRBV27,TGTGCCAGCAGTCCCCGGGTGGAGGGGGGCTATGGCTACACCTTC,CASSPRVEGGYGYTF
TRBD1,TRBJ1-2,.,TRBV6-1,TGTGCCACCGCCCCTACAGGGGATTCCTATGGCTACACCTTC,CATAPTGDSYGYTF
TRBD1,TRBJ1-4,.,TRBV5-1,TGCGCCAGCAGCCAGACAGGGTCTGTAACTAATGAAAAACTGTTTTTT,CASSQTGSVTNEKLFF
.,TRBJ1-1,.,TRBV6-6,TGTGCCAGCAGCGGTCGGGGCACTGAAGCTTTCTTT,CASSGRGTEAFF
TRBD2,TRBJ2-3,.,TRBV29-1,TGCAGCGTTGGACGGTGGCGGGAGGAGGGAGATACGCAGTATTTT,CSVGRWREEGDTQYF
.,TRBJ2-5,.,TRBV28,TGTGCCAGCAGGATAGAGGGGACCCAGTACTTC,CASRIEGTQYF
TRBD1,TRBJ2-7,.,TRBV30,TGTGCCTGGAACCTCGGACAGGGACGCTACGAGCAGTACTTC,CAWNLGQGRYEQYF
.,TRBJ1-1,few,TRBV6-5,TGTGCCAGCAGACCGGAAGCCCGGGGCACTGAAGCTTTCTTT,CASRPEARGTEAFF
.,TRBJ2-2,once,TRBV4-1,TGCGCCAGCAGCCACCCCAGGGGTACAGGGAACACCGGGGAGCTGTTTTTT,CASSHPRGTGNTGELFF